This T cell receptor (beta chain) was sequenced for a study of regulatory T cells in long-lasting Graves disease. Noted time point: newly diagnosed GD, antithyroid drugs for less than 3 months. PBMC RNA served as the TCR library source. Germline assignment: CDR1 MNHEY and CDR2 SMNVEV (reference sequence). The CDR3 spans 15 residues. V shed 6 bases, J shed 0 bases, and the junction held 1 base outside the gene matches. In regard to this clonotype: Its antigen is unknown.

Relying on iRepertoire HTBI primers and Arm-PCR of CDR3 regions, the team built TCR beta libraries. TCRdb analysed the multiplex PCR reads with MiXCR anew, one entry per CDR3 protein. Here the sample spans about 240,000 distinct CDR3 sequences, 20% to 25% being singletons. Points from the study as a whole: Peripheral blood alone, not thyroid tissue, underwent study. Under persistent disease, TRBV28, TRBJ1-2 and TRBJ2-5 were used preferentially.

This chain connects TRBV27 to TRBJ2-6; the match to TRBD1 covers 8 bases. The sequence came from a female donor with Graves disease. The source was peripheral blood mononuclear cells (PBMCs), collected at new diagnosis, from a patient treated with antithyroid drugs. CDR3 DNA sequence: TGTGCCAGCAGCAGGGGGCCCTCTGGGGCCAACGTCCTGACTTTC. Its protein is CASSRGPSGANVLTF.